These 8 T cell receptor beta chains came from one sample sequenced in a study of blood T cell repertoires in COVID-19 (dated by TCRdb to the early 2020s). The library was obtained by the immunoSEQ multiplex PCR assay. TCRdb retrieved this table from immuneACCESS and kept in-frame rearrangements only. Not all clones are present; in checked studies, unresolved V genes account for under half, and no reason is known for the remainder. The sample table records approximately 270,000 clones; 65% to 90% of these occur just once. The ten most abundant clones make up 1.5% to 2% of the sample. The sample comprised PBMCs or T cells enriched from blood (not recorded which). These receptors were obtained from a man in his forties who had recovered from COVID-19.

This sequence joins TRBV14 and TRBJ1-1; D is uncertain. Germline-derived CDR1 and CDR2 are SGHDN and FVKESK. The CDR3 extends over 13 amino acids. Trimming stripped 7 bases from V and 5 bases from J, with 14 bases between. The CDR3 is CASIGLPGTEAFF. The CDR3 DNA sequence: TGTGCCAGCATAGGGCTGCCGGGGACTGAAGCTTTCTTT.

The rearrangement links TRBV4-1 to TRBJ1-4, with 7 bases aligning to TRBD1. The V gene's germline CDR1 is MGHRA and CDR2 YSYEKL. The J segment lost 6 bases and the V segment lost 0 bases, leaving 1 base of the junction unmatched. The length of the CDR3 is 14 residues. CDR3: CASSQDGTDEKLFF. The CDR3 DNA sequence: TGCGCCAGCAGCCAAGACGGGACAGATGAAAAACTGTTTTTT.

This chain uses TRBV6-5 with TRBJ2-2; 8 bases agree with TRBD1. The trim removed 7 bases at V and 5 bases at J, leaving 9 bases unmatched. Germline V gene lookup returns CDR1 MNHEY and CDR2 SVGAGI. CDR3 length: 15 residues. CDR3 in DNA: TGTGCCAGCAATACACAGGGGGGAGGTACCGGGGAGCTGTTTTTT. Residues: CASNTQGGGTGELFF.

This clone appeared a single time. The chain's CDR3 is CASSQRAGRNEQFF. The CDR3 coding sequence is TGTGCCAGCAGTCAAAGAGCGGGGCGGAATGAGCAGTTCTTC. This sequence joins TRBV28 and TRBJ2-1; 7 bases line up with TRBD2. V trimming: 5 bases; J trimming: 7 bases; junction bases outside the gene matches: 8. Germline V gene lookup returns CDR1 MDHEN and CDR2 SYDVKM. The CDR3 runs 14 residues.

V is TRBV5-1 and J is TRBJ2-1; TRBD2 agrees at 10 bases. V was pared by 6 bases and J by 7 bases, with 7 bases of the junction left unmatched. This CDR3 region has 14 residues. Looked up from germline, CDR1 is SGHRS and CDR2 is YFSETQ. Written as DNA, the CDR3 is TGCGCCAGCATGCAGCGGGAGGGCGGAAATGAGCAGTTCTTC. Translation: CASMQREGGNEQFF. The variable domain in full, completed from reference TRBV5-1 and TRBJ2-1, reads KAGVTQTPRYLIKTRGQQVTLSCSPISGHRSVSWYQQTPGQGLQFLFEYFSETQRNKGNFPGRFSGRQFSNSRSEMNVSTLELGDSALYLCASMQREGGNEQFFGPGTRLTVL.

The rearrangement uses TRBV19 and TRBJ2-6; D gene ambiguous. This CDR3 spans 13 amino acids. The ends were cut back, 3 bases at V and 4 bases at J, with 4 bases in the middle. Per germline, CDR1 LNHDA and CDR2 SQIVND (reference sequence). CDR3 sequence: CASSMAGANVLTF. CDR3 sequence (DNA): TGTGCCAGTAGTATGGCCGGGGCCAACGTCCTGACTTTC.

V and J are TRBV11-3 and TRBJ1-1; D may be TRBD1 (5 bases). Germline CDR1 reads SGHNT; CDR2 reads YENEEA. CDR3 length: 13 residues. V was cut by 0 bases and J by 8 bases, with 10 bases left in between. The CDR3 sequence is CASSLDPYREAFF. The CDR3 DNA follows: TGTGCCAGCAGCTTAGATCCATACAGGGAAGCTTTCTTT.

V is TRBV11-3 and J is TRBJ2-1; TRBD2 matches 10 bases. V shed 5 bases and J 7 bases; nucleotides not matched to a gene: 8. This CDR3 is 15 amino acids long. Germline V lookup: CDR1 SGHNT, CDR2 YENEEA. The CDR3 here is CASSNSGGSPNEQFF. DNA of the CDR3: TGTGCCAGCAGCAATAGCGGGGGGTCCCCAAATGAGCAGTTCTTC.